This T cell receptor (beta chain) was found in a study of blood T cell repertoires in COVID-19. The overall study: PBMCs, B-cell-depleted T cells, or T cells were the source of the cDNA or gDNA that made up the material.

Germline CDR1 and CDR2: KGHSH and LQKENI. This CDR3 is built from 14 residues. The V end was cut by 1 base, the J end by 1 base, with 8 bases between. Authors' methods: From reference gene primer amplification, estimates of nucleated cell counts were derived. The repertoire was sequenced with immunoSEQ multiplex PCR; TCRdb's copy has only in-frame clones and lacks some. V, J and clone size are taken as reported in that table, and D and trimming were inferred from the DNA itself. The sample yields around 26,000 clones, approximately 80% seen once. This TCR was sampled from a man older than 75 with active or convalescent COVID-19. The V gene is TRBV18, the J gene TRBJ2-7; D remains ambiguous. Sequenced material: peripheral blood. The CDR3 DNA is TGTGCCAGCTCACCACAAGTCAGGTCCTACGAGCAGTACTTC. It is translated as CASSPQVRSYEQYF.